The text below deals with one T cell receptor beta chain. The sample belongs to a study of blood T cell repertoires in COVID-19. Looking at the study overall: Samples taken during acute and convalescent COVID-19 were collected in the United States, Italy and Spain. Nucleic acid was either cDNA or gDNA, and it came from T cells, B-cell-depleted T cells, or PBMCs.

Authors' analysis steps: Nucleated cell counts were estimated from reference gene primer amplification. The data were produced by immunoSEQ multiplex PCR, yet TCRdb's version contains in-frame clones alone and is incomplete. The DNA gave D and trimming, while V, J and clone size come from that table. Of around 63,000 clones in the sample, 79% were seen once. Germline-derived CDR1 and CDR2 are LNHDA and SQIVND (reference sequence). This CDR3 region has 15 residues. The V gene end was trimmed by 6 bases and the J gene end by 5 bases; junction bases not matched to a gene: 8. This chain joins TRBV19 and TRBJ1-1; 11 bases are a match to TRBD1. The TCR was taken from a woman aged 70-85 years with acute or convalescent COVID-19. The sample consisted of peripheral blood. The CDR3 spells CASSRDRGIGTEAFF. The CDR3 nucleotides are TGTGCCAGTAGCCGGGACAGGGGGATCGGGACTGAAGCTTTCTTT.